Listed below are T cell receptor beta chains from one sample, sequenced in a study of cytomegalovirus exposure and HLA in healthy donors. Assay used: immunoSEQ multiplex PCR; TCRdb lists only in-frame clones, some missing. The sample lists approximately 200,000 clones; roughly 79% were seen once. The sample consisted of PBMCs. These TCRs come from a man between 25 and 39 years old in good health and CMV-seronegative. Each CDR3 is given with its conserved first and last residue. The order of the fields is CDR3 protein, CDR3 DNA, V gene, J gene, D gene, clone size. D genes are given only for firm matches. A clone size is listed for some rows: how often the clone was seen (once, few, many), or a class if it is expanded.

CDR3: CASSTKQILSGNTIYF; DNA: TGTGCTAGTAGTACGAAACAGATCCTCTCTGGAAACACCATATATTTT; V: TRBV19; J: TRBJ1-3; D: -; size: -
CDR3: CASSLGGGTGTYEQYF; DNA: TGTGCCAGCAGCTTGGGAGGTGGGACAGGCACCTACGAGCAGTACTTC; V: TRBV7-6; J: TRBJ2-7; D: TRBD1; size: -
CDR3: CASSPGTGGLDEQFF; DNA: TGTGCCAGCAGCCCCGGGACAGGGGGCCTGGATGAGCAGTTCTTC; V: TRBV7-3; J: TRBJ2-1; D: TRBD1; size: few
CDR3: CASSELPTGGVAYNEQFF; DNA: TGTGCCAGCAGTGAACTCCCGACAGGGGGTGTGGCCTACAATGAGCAGTTCTTC; V: TRBV25-1; J: TRBJ2-1; D: TRBD1; size: few
CDR3: CASSPGSEGPSEQYF; DNA: TGTGCCAGCAGCCCCGGGAGCGAAGGGCCCTCCGAGCAGTACTTC; V: TRBV28; J: TRBJ2-7; D: -; size: -
CDR3: CASQTSVSTDTQYF; DNA: TGTGCCAGCCAAACTAGCGTAAGCACAGATACGCAGTATTTT; V: TRBV2; J: TRBJ2-3; D: TRBD2; size: -
CDR3: CASSYRLAGVDTQYF; DNA: TGTGCCAGCAGCTACCGACTAGCGGGAGTGGATACGCAGTATTTT; V: TRBV13; J: TRBJ2-3; D: TRBD2; size: -
CDR3: CASSSGTASQYEQYF; DNA: TGTGCCAGCTCGTCCGGGACAGCGTCGCAATACGAGCAGTACTTC; V: TRBV18; J: TRBJ2-7; D: TRBD1; size: few
CDR3: CASSLLEQRRTDTQYF; DNA: TGTGCCAGCAGCTTATTAGAACAGAGACGAACAGATACGCAGTATTTT; V: TRBV11-1; J: TRBJ2-3; D: -; size: -
CDR3: CASNVVGGTEAFF; DNA: TGTGCCAGCAACGTAGTGGGGGGCACTGAAGCTTTCTTT; V: TRBV7-2; J: TRBJ1-1; D: -; size: -
CDR3: CATEGQNTDTQYF; DNA: TGTGCCACAGAGGGACAGAACACAGATACGCAGTATTTT; V: TRBV28; J: TRBJ2-3; D: TRBD1; size: -
CDR3: CASSYAMNTEAFF; DNA: TGTGCCAGCAGTTACGCGATGAACACTGAAGCTTTCTTT; V: TRBV6-5; J: TRBJ1-1; D: -; size: few
CDR3: CVSLWDFTNTGELFF; DNA: TGCGTCAGCCTCTGGGACTTTACGAACACCGGGGAGCTGTTTTTT; V: TRBV10-1; J: TRBJ2-2; D: -; size: -
CDR3: CSVLMGLAADTQYF; DNA: TGCAGCGTTTTGATGGGCCTGGCCGCAGATACGCAGTATTTT; V: TRBV29-1; J: TRBJ2-3; D: -; size: once
CDR3: CASSTGTGTGEKLFF; DNA: TGTGCCAGCAGCACCGGGACAGGGACGGGTGAAAAACTGTTTTTT; V: TRBV7-6; J: TRBJ1-4; D: TRBD1; size: -
CDR3: CASSSGTSERYEQYF; DNA: TGTGCCAGCAGCTCTGGGACTAGCGAGAGATACGAGCAGTACTTC; V: TRBV7-9; J: TRBJ2-7; D: TRBD2; size: -
CDR3: CASSSQAGKNTEAFF; DNA: TGTGCCAGCAGCTCCCAGGCGGGAAAGAACACTGAAGCTTTCTTT; V: TRBV7-2; J: TRBJ1-1; D: -; size: few
CDR3: CASLRDRALGNTEAFF; DNA: TGTGCCAGCCTCCGGGACAGGGCTTTAGGTAACACTGAAGCTTTCTTT; V: TRBV28; J: TRBJ1-1; D: TRBD1; size: -